This T cell receptor beta chain was recorded in a study of memory CD4+ T cells and cytomegalovirus serostatus (dated by TCRdb to the late 2010s). Context from the whole study: The cohort comprised 33 healthy Belgian adults, 9 CMV seropositive and around 24 CMV seronegative. To replicate a published TCR-based CMV serostatus classifier, the researchers sequenced the CD4+ memory TCRbeta repertoires of a Belgian cohort whose cytomegalovirus serostatus was known. Study-wide conclusions, independent of this receptor: Results were interpreted as suggesting that the CMV-associated TCR signature is largely present in the CD4+ memory repertoire. Of about 180 previously reported CMV-associated TCRbeta sequences, about 68 appeared in the CD4+ memory repertoires, each in one to five individuals. On the Belgian cohort, the classifier based on the original framework reached a median bootstrapped AUC of roughly 0.96, with a 95% CI of 0.76-1.00. Only CD4+CD45RO+ memory cells were sequenced, in contrast to the original study, which included naive and memory CD4+ and CD8+ populations. For CMV serostatus prediction, a median bootstrapped AUC of approximately 0.95 was reached with the original framework, and a median bootstrapped AUC of about 0.91 was reached with a US-trained random forest.

Concerning this clone: What this receptor recognizes is not known. The sample holds no much larger clone one base away, and base qualities are not on file.

Genomic DNA was extracted from sorted cells with the Quick-DNA Microprep Kit. TCRbeta DNA was amplified with the immunoSEQ hsTCRbeta kit following the manufacturer's protocol. An Illumina MiSeq instrument was used to sequence the TCRbeta libraries. The study's processing was this. Once out-of-frame sequences had been removed, a few million distinct TCRbeta sequences were left, which works out to an average of roughly 67,000 per individual. Each individual was scored by the count of about 150 previously reported CMV-associated TCRbeta sequences and the total productive distinct TCRbeta count. A beta-binomial model was reimplemented in Python, and scikit-learn random forests with default parameters were trained on US cohort data. Classifier performance on the Belgian cohort was summarized as median AUC with percentile confidence intervals calculated over 10,000 bootstrap iterations. Here the immuneACCESS table is served through TCRdb, limited to in-frame sequences with V and J called. Missing clones are a known gap in these copies; in checked studies unresolved V genes cover under half, and the rest lacks a known reason. V and J calls and clone size are copied from that table; D and trimming were computed from the DNA. Within this sample are about 58,000 clones, with approximately 77% of them counted one time only. The ten largest clonotypes hold around 0.5% of the sample.

The CDR3 runs 17 amino acids, cysteine and phenylalanine included. Kept here is only the CDR3 DNA, which spans 51 bases and is read in frame from base 1. Relative to germline, V is 2 bases shorter and J is 1 base shorter, with 15 bases between their ends. Sequences MDHEN (CDR1) and SYDVKM (CDR2) are obtained from the germline V gene. Single viable CD3+CD4+CD8-CD45RO+ cells were sorted as memory CD4+ T cells on a FACSAria II. CMV serostatus was assessed using a Roche Elecsys assay, by which serum IgG against CMV pp150, pp28, p38 and p52 was detected. After thawing, total CD4+ T cells were enriched by positive selection with CD4 magnetic microbeads. The samples came from a different study that was designed specifically to examine the CD4+ T cell memory repertoire. Peripheral blood mononuclear cells were isolated and cryopreserved following standard operating procedures; serum was stored at -80 °C. The staining used CD3-PerCP (BW264/56), CD4-APC (RPA-T4), CD45RO-PE (UCHT1) and CD8-Pacific Orange (3B5) antibodies, and Sytox blue was used to exclude non-viable cells.

Sequencing input: memory CD4+ T cells from blood. The TCR originated in an adult in good health and CMV-seronegative. Some clones in this sample may be carry-over from other donors' samples. This receptor chain uses TRBV28 and TRBJ1-3; no confident D gene assignment can be made. The CDR3 has the sequence CASSLQLGPKSGNTIYF. The nucleotide sequence is TGTGCCAGCAGTTTACAGTTAGGACCGAAGTCTGGAAACACCATATATTTT. The entire variable domain, with the stretches around the CDR3 drawn from the reference TRBV28 and TRBJ1-3 proteins, is DVKVTQSSRYLVKRTGEKVFLECVQDMDHENMFWYRQDPGLGLRLIYFSYDVKMKEKGDIPEGYSVSREKKERFSLILESASTNQTSMYLCASSLQLGPKSGNTIYFGEGSWLTVV.